Below are 13 T cell receptor beta chains sequenced from a single sample in a study of T cells in narcolepsy listed by TCRdb under 2018. The receptor library was made with the immunoSEQ multiplex PCR assay. The clones in this table, taken by TCRdb from immuneACCESS, are in-frame only. Not every clone is retained; where verified, under half of the shortfall comes from an unresolved V gene, and the cause of the rest is unknown. This sample comprises 32,000 or so clones, under 85% of them detected only once. The ten largest account for around 0.91% of the sample. The material sequenced was CD45RA- memory CD4+ T cells from PBMCs. The cell subset or site label of this sample denotes: memory T cells sorted ex vivo from peripheral blood. These receptors were obtained from a human donor with narcolepsy.

The genes are TRBV19 and TRBJ1-6, with 8 positions matching TRBD1. The length of the CDR3 is 14 residues. Germline lookup yields CDR1 LNHDA and CDR2 SQIVND (reference sequence). With 3 bases clipped from V and 7 bases from J, the junction kept 2 bases outside the gene matches. The DNA of the CDR3 is TGTGCCAGTAGTATCAGGACAGGGAATTCACCCCTCCACTTT. This translates into CASSIRTGNSPLHF.

This clone was observed a single time. The V and J genes are TRBV12-5 and TRBJ2-7; the match to TRBD1 covers 11 bases. The trim removed 6 bases at V and 6 bases at J, leaving 10 bases unmatched. This CDR3 comprises 15 residues. Germline assignment: CDR1 LGHNT and CDR2 FRNRAP. The chain's CDR3 is CASGSGQGAPSEQYF. CDR3 sequence (DNA): TGTGCTAGTGGCTCCGGACAGGGGGCGCCGAGCGAGCAGTACTTC.

This clone was found once. The chain uses TRBV7-9 and TRBJ1-1, with D perhaps TRBD1 (5 bases). Germline loops: CDR1 SEHNR, CDR2 FQNEAQ (reference sequence). The CDR3 contains 13 residues. V lost 1 base and J 6 bases, leaving 9 bases between the germline ends. The CDR3 DNA follows: TGTGCCAGCAGCTTAGATCTGGGACCTGAAGCTTTCTTT. Translating gives CASSLDLGPEAFF.

The rearrangement joins TRBV5-8 to TRBJ1-1; D may be TRBD1 (6 bases). Trimming left V 0 bases short and J 2 bases short, with 11 bases between. CDR1 is SGHTS, CDR2 YDEGEE, per germline. The CDR3 loop spans 15 amino acids. CDR3 protein: CASSLDTGGNTEAFF. The DNA of the CDR3 is TGTGCCAGCAGCTTGGATACCGGGGGCAACACTGAAGCTTTCTTT.

The chain couples TRBV30 to TRBJ2-5, with D possibly matching TRBD2 (5 bases). CDR1 is GTSNPN and CDR2 is SVGIG in the germline V gene (reference sequence). The CDR3 is 11 amino acids. Trimming pared 7 bases from V and 5 bases from J, leaving 11 bases between. CDR3 residues: CAYARGETQYF. The CDR3 bases are TGTGCCTATGCCCGAGGGGAGACCCAGTACTTC.

The rearrangement uses TRBV25-1 and TRBJ1-1; D possibly corresponds to TRBD1 (5 bases). Germline CDR1 and CDR2: MGHDK and SYGVNS. Trimming took 7 bases from V and 6 from J, leaving 15 bases between them. The CDR3 has 13 residues. The CDR3 region is CASTAGSLSEAFF. The CDR3 DNA is TGTGCCAGCACCGCAGGGAGCTTGTCTGAAGCTTTCTTT.

The chain couples TRBV6-5 to TRBJ1-2; D might be TRBD1 (5 bases). Trimming took 5 bases from V and 8 from J, leaving 15 bases between them. This CDR3 comprises 13 residues. The germline gives CDR1 MNHEY, CDR2 SVGAGI. This CDR3 reads CASSALGGDGYTF. Written as DNA, the CDR3 is TGTGCCAGCAGTGCCCTGGGGGGGGACGGCTACACCTTC.

The V call is TRBV6-5, the J call TRBJ1-2, with a weak D call TRBD1 (5 bases). Trimming shortened V by 1 base and J by 4 bases, and 13 bases separated the two germline ends. This CDR3 spans 15 amino acids. From germline, CDR1 is MNHEY and CDR2 SVGAGI. In DNA, the CDR3 is TGTGCCAGCAGTTACTTGGACGGGGCCCCCTATGGCTACACCTTC. It codes for CASSYLDGAPYGYTF.

This chain uses TRBV6-5 with TRBJ2-6, with D unresolved. Germline CDR1 is MNHEY and CDR2 is SVGAGI. Trimming took off 6 bases at V and 1 base at J, with 4 bases between the two ends. The CDR3 is made up of 13 amino acids. The CDR3 loop reads CASRTSGANVLTF. The CDR3 DNA sequence: TGTGCCAGCAGGACGTCTGGGGCCAACGTCCTGACTTTC.

The chain combines TRBV7-2 with TRBJ1-2; 11 bases are a match to TRBD1. The CDR3 is 14 amino acids. The trim removed 5 bases at V and 4 bases at J, leaving 3 bases unmatched. The V gene's germline CDR1 is SGHTA and CDR2 FQGNSA. The CDR3 nucleotides read TGTGCCAGCAGCCCCGGGACAGGGGGCTATGGCTACACCTTC. Protein: CASSPGTGGYGYTF.

The genes are TRBV11-2 and TRBJ2-7, with 7 nucleotides matching TRBD2. The J segment lost 9 bases and the V segment lost 1 base, leaving 9 bases of the junction unmatched. This CDR3 has 14 amino acids. Germline V gene data show CDR1 as SGHAT and CDR2 as FQNNGV. The CDR3 nucleotides read TGTGCCAGCAGCTTAGTGGTGCCCTCGGGGGGGCAGTACTTC. Translated: CASSLVVPSGGQYF.

The genes are TRBV5-1 and TRBJ2-5; TRBD1 matches 7 bases. The DNA end is a closer match to TRBJ2-7, so the J assignment may be wrong. From germline, CDR1 is SGHRS and CDR2 YFSETQ. CDR3 length: 15 amino acids. Here the CDR3 reads CASSLGQASSYEQYF. CDR3 nucleotides: TGCGCCAGCAGCTTAGGACAGGCTAGCTCCTACGAGCAGTACTTC.

This clone was seen a handful of times. The rearrangement joins TRBV5-1 to TRBJ2-5; D is undetermined. Trimming stripped 0 bases from V and 7 bases from J, with 13 bases between. This CDR3 spans 14 amino acids. Germline assignment: CDR1 SGHRS and CDR2 YFSETQ. The CDR3 spells CASSLGRSEGTQYF. As DNA, the CDR3 is TGCGCCAGCAGCTTGGGCCGGAGCGAAGGGACCCAGTACTTC.